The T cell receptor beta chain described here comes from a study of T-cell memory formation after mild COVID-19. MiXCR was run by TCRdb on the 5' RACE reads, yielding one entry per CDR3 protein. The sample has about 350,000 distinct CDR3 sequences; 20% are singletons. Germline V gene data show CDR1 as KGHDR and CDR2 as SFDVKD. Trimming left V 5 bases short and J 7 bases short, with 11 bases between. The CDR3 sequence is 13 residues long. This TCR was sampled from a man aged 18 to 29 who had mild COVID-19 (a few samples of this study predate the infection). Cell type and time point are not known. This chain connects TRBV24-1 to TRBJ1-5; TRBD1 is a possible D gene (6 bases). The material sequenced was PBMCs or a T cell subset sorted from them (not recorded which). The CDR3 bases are TGTGCCACCAGTGGTGCAGGGGAACAGCCCCAGCATTTT. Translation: CATSGAGEQPQHF.